These T cell receptor beta chains were read from a single sample in a study of OX40 agonist ivuxolimab in advanced cancers. The data were produced by immunoSEQ multiplex PCR, yet TCRdb's version contains in-frame clones alone and is incomplete. The sample comprises 25,000 to 35,000 clones, approximately 91% of which are singletons, and less than 9.5% rests with the top ten. The sample in question was CD4+ or CD8+ T cells sorted from blood, obtained in a trial of the OX40 agonist ivuxolimab. The receptor set was obtained from an adult with an advanced solid tumor such as melanoma, head and neck, liver or kidney cancer. Both conserved end residues are part of each CDR3.

J gene: TRBJ2-1; V gene: TRBV9; CDR3 protein: CASSVGRDHYNEQFF
J gene: TRBJ1-4; V gene: TRBV29-1; CDR3 protein: CSVLAGVVNEKLFF
J gene: TRBJ2-2; V gene: TRBV7-9; CDR3 protein: CASSFWTGTTGELFF
J gene: TRBJ2-5; V gene: TRBV7-9; CDR3 protein: CASSLALGGGNASPETQYF
J gene: TRBJ1-6; V gene: TRBV11-2; CDR3 protein: CASSLGTGYSPLHF
J gene: TRBJ2-1; V gene: TRBV10-3; CDR3 protein: CAISESRASGDHNEQFF
J gene: TRBJ1-5; V gene: TRBV19; CDR3 protein: CASSIDVGYPLSNQPQHF
J gene: TRBJ2-1; V gene: TRBV19; CDR3 protein: CASRRADAYNEQFF
J gene: TRBJ2-5; V gene: TRBV6-5; CDR3 protein: CASSHDREETQYF
J gene: TRBJ2-7; V gene: TRBV29-1; CDR3 protein: CSVELTGDSSYEQYF
J gene: TRBJ2-7; V gene: TRBV9; CDR3 protein: CASSADGYEQYF
J gene: TRBJ1-1; V gene: TRBV4-1; CDR3 protein: CASSQSLTGSTEAFF
J gene: TRBJ2-7; V gene: TRBV4-1; CDR3 protein: CASSQDPGLTYEQYF
J gene: TRBJ1-2; V gene: TRBV2; CDR3 protein: CASSEPTGPYGYTF
J gene: TRBJ2-1; V gene: TRBV19; CDR3 protein: CASSILAGYNEQFF
J gene: TRBJ2-1; V gene: TRBV5-6; CDR3 protein: CASSYLGEQFF
J gene: TRBJ1-4; V gene: TRBV5-1; CDR3 protein: CASSYDGTGIEKLFF
J gene: TRBJ1-1; V gene: TRBV27; CDR3 protein: CASSLHGGTTEAFF
J gene: TRBJ2-5; V gene: TRBV7-2; CDR3 protein: CASNQDKYQETQYF
J gene: TRBJ1-5; V gene: TRBV7-2; CDR3 protein: CASSLGGHQPQHF
J gene: TRBJ2-7; V gene: TRBV5-1; CDR3 protein: CASSLAGTDHYEQYF
J gene: TRBJ1-4; V gene: TRBV7-9; CDR3 protein: CASSPWVGPSEKLFF